This T cell receptor (beta chain) is from a study of cytomegalovirus exposure and HLA in healthy donors. On this clone: The target antigen is unknown.

Trimming cost V 6 bases and J 4 bases, with 15 bases left between them. The CDR3 length is 14 residues. CDR1 and CDR2 from the germline V gene are MNHEY and SMNVEV (reference sequence). General study findings and limits: In a later analysis, TCR association rates varied by HLA locus: DRB1 most, HLA-C fewest. Some V segments could not be told apart, so they were left out, TRBV6-2 and TRBV6-3 among them.

The PCR employed 60 Vbeta primers together with 13 Jbeta primers. Measured with immunoSEQ multiplex PCR; TCRdb has only the in-frame clones, and not every one. Its table records 200,000 or so clones. Donors showed nominal health when sampled, although they likely had unrecorded immune exposures. Specimen: PBMCs. The clonotype comes from a boy between 10 and 17 years old in good health and CMV-seronegative. The rearrangement uses TRBV27 and TRBJ2-5, with D possibly TRBD2 on 6 matching bases. This chain's CDR3 is CASSPPGGRETQYF. CDR3 nucleotide sequence: TGTGCCAGCAGCCCGCCCGGGGGACGAGAGACCCAGTACTTC.